Below, one TCR beta chain is given with its context. Its specificity is not known. This entry comes from a study of OX40 agonist ivuxolimab in advanced cancers. Turning to the study itself: Ivuxolimab is an agonistic anti-OX40 (CD134) antibody, and patients were treated with it. A mean age of approximately 60 years, range 23 to 79, was recorded, and approximately 85% were male. Study-wide points: Circulating CD4+ and CD8+ T cells showed clonal expansion by week 6 at 0.1 to 3.0 mg/kg.

The germline CDR1 and CDR2 sequences are SEHNR and FQNEAQ (reference sequence). V was shortened by 5 bases and J by 7 bases, with 11 bases between the two germline ends. There are 13 residues in the CDR3. Sequenced by immunoSEQ multiplex PCR; TCRdb stores in-frame clones only, minus some. The sample carries about 19,000 clones, roughly 91% recorded once. The rearrangement uses TRBV7-9 and TRBJ2-2, with D possibly being TRBD1 or TRBD2 (5 bases each). This specimen consisted of CD4+ or CD8+ T cells sorted from blood, obtained in a trial of the OX40 agonist ivuxolimab. This TCR was sampled from an adult with an advanced solid tumor such as melanoma, head and neck, liver or kidney cancer. The CDR3 DNA sequence: TGTGCCAGCAGCCCGGGACCCAGCGGGGAGCTGTTTTTT. Translation gives CASSPGPSGELFF.